Below are 15 T cell receptor beta chains sequenced from a single sample in a study of early T cells in non-severe SARS-CoV-2 infection. MiXCR, applied by TCRdb to the 5' RACE reads, yields one record per CDR3 protein. This table has 45,000 to 50,000 distinct CDR3 sequences, around 6.9% appearing once. Specimen: whole blood, collected at baseline. The receptors were sampled from an adult who was a healthcare worker with PCR-confirmed SARS-CoV-2 infection or an uninfected control (not recorded which).

This clonotype was found many times. This chain joins TRBV5-4 and TRBJ2-1; 8 bases align to TRBD1. With V trimmed by 3 bases and J by 3 bases, 11 bases remained unmatched. Germline CDR1 reads SGHNT; CDR2 reads YYREEE (reference sequence). The CDR3 is made up of 17 amino acids. The CDR3 loop reads CASSSTGGTGVYNEQFF. The CDR3 bases are TGTGCCAGCAGCTCTACCGGCGGGACAGGAGTCTACAATGAGCAGTTCTTC.

This clonotype was counted many times. The V gene is TRBV12-3 or TRBV12-4, the J gene TRBJ1-2; 11 bases match TRBD1. V shed 4 bases, J shed 6 bases, and the junction held 16 bases outside the gene matches. The CDR3 is 18 residues long. The CDR3 nucleotides are TGTGCCAGCAGTTCCCTGCCGGGACAGGGGGGCCTCTATCATGGCTACACCTTC. It codes for CASSSLPGQGGLYHGYTF.

This clonotype occurred many times. This rearrangement joins TRBV7-6 to TRBJ2-1; 13 positions agree with TRBD2. V gave up 4 bases and J gave up 7 bases; unmatched junction bases: 4. Germline CDR1 is SGHVS and CDR2 is FNYEAQ. The CDR3 has 15 residues. CDR3 bases: TGTGCCAGCAGCTGGGAGACTAGCGGGGGGAATGAGCAGTTCTTC. Translating gives CASSWETSGGNEQFF.

This clonotype was seen many times. The rearrangement uses TRBV18 and TRBJ1-1; 7 bases fit TRBD1. The V gene end was trimmed by 2 bases and the J gene end by 0 bases; junction bases not matched to a gene: 6. Germline V gene lookup returns CDR1 KGHSH and CDR2 LQKENI. This CDR3 contains 16 residues. The CDR3 reads CASSPVTGTLNTEAFF. DNA of the CDR3: TGTGCCAGCTCACCAGTGACAGGGACCTTGAACACTGAAGCTTTCTTT.

A single count supports this clonotype. The CDR3, as DNA: TGTGCCAGCAGTTCCGACGGGGAATCACCCCTCCACTTT. Translation: CASSSDGESPLHF. V gene TRBV6-2 or TRBV6-3 combines with J gene TRBJ1-6; D gene uncertain. Germline lookup yields CDR1 MNHEY and CDR2 SVGEGT. The CDR3 is made up of 13 amino acids. V shed 4 bases and J shed 10 bases, with 11 bases lying between them.

This clonotype was observed many times. The chain joins TRBV6-1 to TRBJ1-1, with D hard to call. Trimming took off 2 bases at V and 4 bases at J, with 8 bases between the two ends. This CDR3 region has 13 residues. The V gene's germline CDR1 is MNHNS and CDR2 SASEGT. The CDR3, as DNA: TGTGCCAGCAGTGAAACGCCTGCCACTGAAGCTTTCTTT. It specifies CASSETPATEAFF.

This clonotype was observed a handful of times. The chain uses TRBV13 and TRBJ2-7; D perhaps matches TRBD1 (5 bases). The length of the CDR3 is 15 residues. Germline-derived CDR1 and CDR2 are PRHDT and FYEKMQ (reference sequence). Trimming took off 3 bases at V and 5 bases at J, with 17 bases between the two ends. The CDR3 spells CASSLTAPGQDEQYF. For the CDR3, the DNA is TGTGCCAGCAGCTTGACAGCCCCGGGTCAAGACGAGCAGTACTTC.

There are a few counts of this clonotype. The CDR3 nucleotides are TGTGCCAGTAACCAACCCGGGGGGTCCCCCTACGAGCAGTACTTC. It yields the protein CASNQPGGSPYEQYF. The chain couples TRBV19 to TRBJ2-7; 7 bases match TRBD2. Germline CDR1 and CDR2: LNHDA and SQIVND (reference sequence). J was trimmed by 2 bases and V by 7 bases; bases with no gene match: 11. CDR3 length: 15 residues.

The chain carries TRBV18 and TRBJ2-1, with unresolved D. V was pared by 3 bases and J by 4 bases, with 13 bases between. Per germline, CDR1 KGHSH and CDR2 LQKENI. The CDR3 covers 15 residues. CDR3 in DNA: TGTGCCAGCTCACCGAATGATGTGGTTTACAATGAGCAGTTCTTC. Translated, it gives CASSPNDVVYNEQFF.

The chain links TRBV12-3 or TRBV12-4 to TRBJ2-5; D assignment may be TRBD1 or TRBD2 (6 bases each). V was cut by 2 bases and J by 4 bases, with 11 bases left in between. The CDR3 is 14 amino acids. The CDR3 DNA sequence: TGTGCCAGCAGTTTAAGTGGAGGGGGAGAGACCCAGTACTTC. Translation gives CASSLSGGGETQYF.

This chain uses TRBV2 with TRBJ2-3, with D hard to call. V was pared by 4 bases and J by 4 bases, with 6 bases between. CDR3 size: 12 residues. Germline assignment: CDR1 SNHLY and CDR2 FYNNEI. The CDR3 sequence is CASSVHADTQYF. CDR3 DNA: TGTGCCAGCAGTGTACATGCAGATACGCAGTATTTT. Using reference TRBV2 and TRBJ2-3 for the parts outside the CDR3, the full variable domain is EPEVTQTPSHQVTQMGQEVILRCVPISNHLYFYWYRQILGQKVEFLVSFYNNEISEKSEIFDDQFSVERPDGSNFTLKIRSTKLEDSAMYFCASSVHADTQYFGPGTRLTVL.

This clonotype showed up just a few times. The chain combines TRBV7-2 with TRBJ1-5; D unclear. V lost 4 bases, J lost 7 bases, and 11 bases lay in between. Per the germline V gene, CDR1 is SGHTA and CDR2 is FQGNSA. CDR3 length: 13 amino acids. The CDR3 sequence: CASSSGRVQPQHF. The CDR3 nucleotides read TGTGCCAGCAGCTCCGGGCGGGTGCAGCCCCAGCATTTT. The full variable domain, with the rest looked up from reference TRBV7-2 and TRBJ1-5, is GAGVSQSPSNKVTEKGKDVELRCDPISGHTALYWYRQSLGQGLEFLIYFQGNSAPDKSGLPSDRFSAERTGGSVSTLTIQRTQQEDSAVYLCASSSGRVQPQHFGDGTRLSIL.

V and J are TRBV29-1 and TRBJ1-1, with D perhaps matching TRBD1 (6 bases). Trimming cost V 7 bases and J 8 bases, with 11 bases left between them. The CDR3 is 10 amino acids. Germline CDR1 reads SQVTM; CDR2 reads ANQGSEA. CDR3 amino acids: CSARDREAFF. CDR3 DNA: TGCAGCGCTAGAGACAGGGAAGCTTTCTTT.

V is TRBV12-3 or TRBV12-4 and J is TRBJ2-5, with 8 nucleotides matching TRBD1. After removal of 5 bases from V and 3 bases from J, the junction contained 5 bases not matched to a gene. The CDR3 extends over 14 amino acids. The CDR3 sequence is CASSPRTGKETQYF. CDR3 DNA: TGTGCCAGCAGTCCGCGGACAGGGAAAGAGACCCAGTACTTC.

The rearrangement uses TRBV5-1 and TRBJ2-5; 7 nucleotides agree with TRBD2. V dropped 2 bases and J dropped 2; count of bases not matched to a gene: 6. The CDR3 runs 15 residues. CDR1 and CDR2 from the germline V gene are SGHRS and YFSETQ. The CDR3: CASSLLSGEQETQYF. The CDR3 region has the DNA TGCGCCAGCAGCTTATTGAGCGGGGAGCAAGAGACCCAGTACTTC. The full variable domain, completed using reference TRBV5-1 and TRBJ2-5, is KAGVTQTPRYLIKTRGQQVTLSCSPISGHRSVSWYQQTPGQGLQFLFEYFSETQRNKGNFPGRFSGRQFSNSRSEMNVSTLELGDSALYLCASSLLSGEQETQYFGPGTRLLVL.